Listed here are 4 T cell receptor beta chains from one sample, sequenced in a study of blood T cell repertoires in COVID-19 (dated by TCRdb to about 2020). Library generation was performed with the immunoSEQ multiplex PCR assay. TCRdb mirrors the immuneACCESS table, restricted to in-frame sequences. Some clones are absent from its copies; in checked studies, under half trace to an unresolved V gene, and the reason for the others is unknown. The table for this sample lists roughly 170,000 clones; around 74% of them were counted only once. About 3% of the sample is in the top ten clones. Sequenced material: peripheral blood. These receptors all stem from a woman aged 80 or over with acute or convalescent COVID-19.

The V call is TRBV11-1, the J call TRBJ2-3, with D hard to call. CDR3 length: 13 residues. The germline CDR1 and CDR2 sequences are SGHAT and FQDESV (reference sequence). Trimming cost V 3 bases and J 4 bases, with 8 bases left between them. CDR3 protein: CASSLSAADTQYF. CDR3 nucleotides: TGTGCCAGCAGCTTGAGCGCTGCAGATACGCAGTATTTT.

The CDR3 reads CSVEGGAGQPQHF. CDR3 nucleotide sequence: TGCAGCGTTGAAGGGGGCGCGGGGCAGCCCCAGCATTTT. The V gene is TRBV29-1, the J gene TRBJ1-5; the D gene is possibly TRBD1 (5 bases). The V gene's germline CDR1 is SQVTM and CDR2 ANQGSEA. The CDR3 length is 13 residues. V gave up 1 base and J gave up 7 bases, with 11 bases separating them.

CDR3 DNA sequence: TGCAGCTGGAGAGCTGCGGGAGCCAACTACAATGAGCAGTTCTTC. It translates to CSWRAAGANYNEQFF. The chain recombines TRBV29-1 with TRBJ2-1; 7 bases line up with TRBD2. Germline loops: CDR1 SQVTM, CDR2 ANQGSEA. The CDR3 runs to 15 residues. With 8 bases clipped from V and 3 bases from J, the junction kept 13 bases outside the gene matches.

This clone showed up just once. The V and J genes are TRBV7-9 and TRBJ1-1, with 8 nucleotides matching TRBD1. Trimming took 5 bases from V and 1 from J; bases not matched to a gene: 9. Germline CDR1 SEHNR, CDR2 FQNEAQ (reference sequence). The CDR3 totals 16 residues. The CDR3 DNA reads TGTGCCAGCAGCCCCCTCCAAACAGGGGGGAACACTGAAGCTTTCTTT. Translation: CASSPLQTGGNTEAFF.